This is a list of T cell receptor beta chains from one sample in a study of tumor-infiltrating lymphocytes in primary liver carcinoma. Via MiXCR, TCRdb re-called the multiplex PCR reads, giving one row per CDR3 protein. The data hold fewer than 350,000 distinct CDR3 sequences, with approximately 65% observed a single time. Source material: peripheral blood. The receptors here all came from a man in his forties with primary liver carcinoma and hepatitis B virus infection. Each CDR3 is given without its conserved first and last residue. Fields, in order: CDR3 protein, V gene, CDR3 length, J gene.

CDR3aa: ASSEGGAMTRELF
v_gene: TRBV6-1
len: 13
j_gene: TRBJ2-2

CDR3aa: TSSYSIQGHSPLH
v_gene: TRBV6-5
len: 13
j_gene: TRBJ1-6

CDR3aa: ASNYRLAGELF
v_gene: TRBV6-2/TRBV6-3
len: 11
j_gene: TRBJ2-2

CDR3aa: ASSRGQAAPEAF
v_gene: TRBV5-1
len: 12
j_gene: TRBJ1-1

CDR3aa: ASSFGGQPQH
v_gene: TRBV28
len: 10
j_gene: TRBJ1-5

CDR3aa: ASSRADFYDYT
v_gene: TRBV6-2/TRBV6-3
len: 11
j_gene: TRBJ1-2

CDR3aa: ASSQGRTGESTEAF
v_gene: TRBV4-2
len: 14
j_gene: TRBJ1-1

CDR3aa: ASSKAGRNTGELF
v_gene: TRBV28
len: 13
j_gene: TRBJ2-2

CDR3aa: ASSLGGGLYNEQF
v_gene: TRBV11-2
len: 13
j_gene: TRBJ2-1

CDR3aa: ASRPIGPATGYT
v_gene: TRBV5-4
len: 12
j_gene: TRBJ1-2

CDR3aa: ASSRRSGSSGDMQY
v_gene: TRBV11-2
len: 14
j_gene: TRBJ2-3

CDR3aa: ASSLSSGEDTQY
v_gene: TRBV5-1
len: 12
j_gene: TRBJ2-3

CDR3aa: ASSPIVSWANVLT
v_gene: TRBV28
len: 13
j_gene: TRBJ2-6

CDR3aa: ASSPGTSGRRGGNNEQF
v_gene: TRBV6-2/TRBV6-3
len: 17
j_gene: TRBJ2-1

CDR3aa: ASSLVPDENTGELF
v_gene: TRBV7-9
len: 14
j_gene: TRBJ2-2

CDR3aa: ASCVRGEHYKQY
v_gene: TRBV6-1
len: 12
j_gene: TRBJ2-7

CDR3aa: ASSTGTGPGGEQF
v_gene: TRBV5-1
len: 13
j_gene: TRBJ2-1

CDR3aa: ASSLGGRISNTEAF
v_gene: TRBV7-9
len: 14
j_gene: TRBJ1-1

CDR3aa: TSSLENYGYT
v_gene: TRBV28
len: 10
j_gene: TRBJ1-2

CDR3aa: SIEGLKGGYEQY
v_gene: TRBV29-1
len: 12
j_gene: TRBJ2-7

CDR3aa: ANSLDLLSDTQY
v_gene: TRBV11-2
len: 12
j_gene: TRBJ2-3

CDR3aa: ASSQSLYAGETQY
v_gene: TRBV14
len: 13
j_gene: TRBJ2-5

CDR3aa: ASSYGSGNTIY
v_gene: TRBV7-9
len: 11
j_gene: TRBJ1-3

CDR3aa: ASSLSEGTEAF
v_gene: TRBV12-3/TRBV12-4
len: 11
j_gene: TRBJ1-1

CDR3aa: AISGMVAFAEQY
v_gene: TRBV10-3
len: 12
j_gene: TRBJ2-7

CDR3aa: ASSVSEGTTEAF
v_gene: TRBV5-1
len: 12
j_gene: TRBJ1-1

CDR3aa: ARSLGGGLGTDTQY
v_gene: TRBV12-3/TRBV12-4
len: 14
j_gene: TRBJ2-3

CDR3aa: SVGEGPEKLI
v_gene: TRBV29-1
len: 10
j_gene: TRBJ1-4

CDR3aa: ASSAQGTNHGYT
v_gene: TRBV7-9
len: 12
j_gene: TRBJ1-2